This note documents a single T cell receptor beta chain sequence. Its antigen is unknown. TCRdb re-analysed the 5' RACE reads in MiXCR, keeping a single row per CDR3 protein. The table includes around 1.7 million distinct CDR3 sequences, roughly a third detected once. This sample was taken from a study of identical twins. CDR1 SGHTA and CDR2 FQGNSA come from the germline V gene. This CDR3 is 14 amino acids long. The trim removed 2 bases at V and 7 bases at J, leaving 6 bases unmatched. Overall study findings and caveats: Models underestimated out-of-frame TCR alpha sharing in monozygotic twins.

The rearrangement links TRBV7-2 to TRBJ2-3; TRBD1 agrees at 7 bases. This TCR was recovered from a newborn girl in good health. The specimen was cord blood. CDR3 nucleotide sequence: TGTGCCAGCAGCTTACGACAGGGACGAAATACGCAGTATTTT. Residues: CASSLRQGRNTQYF.